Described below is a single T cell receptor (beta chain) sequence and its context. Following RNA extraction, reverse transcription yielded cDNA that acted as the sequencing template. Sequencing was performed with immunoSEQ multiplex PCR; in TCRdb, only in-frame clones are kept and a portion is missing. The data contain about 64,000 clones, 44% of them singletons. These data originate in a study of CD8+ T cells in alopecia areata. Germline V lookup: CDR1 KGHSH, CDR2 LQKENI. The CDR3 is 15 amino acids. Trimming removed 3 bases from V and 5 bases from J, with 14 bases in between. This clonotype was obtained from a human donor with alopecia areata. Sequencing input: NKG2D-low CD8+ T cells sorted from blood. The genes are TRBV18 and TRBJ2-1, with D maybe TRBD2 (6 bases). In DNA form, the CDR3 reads TGTGCCAGCTCACCGGACTATTACTCACACAATGAGCAGTTCTTC. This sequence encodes CASSPDYYSHNEQFF.